This TCR beta chain was recovered during a study of CD8 T cells in Susac syndrome. Between the trimmed V and J ends, which lost 1 base and 7 bases, there was a span of 14 bases. The CDR3 loop spans 14 amino acids. Germline-derived CDR1 and CDR2 are SGHRS and YFSETQ. RNA in amounts of roughly 0.5 to 1 ug was reverse transcribed with random hexamers. TCRdb fed the immunoSEQ multiplex PCR reads into MiXCR, producing one record per CDR3 protein. This table has about 77,000 distinct CDR3 sequences, about 93% appearing once. The source material was CD4+ T cells from PBMCs. V gene TRBV5-1 combines with J gene TRBJ2-5; D gene ambiguous. The sequence was obtained from a human donor with Susac syndrome. This CDR3 reads CASSLRSSEGTQYF. The CDR3 DNA sequence: TGCGCCAGCAGCTTGAGGTCTTCCGAAGGGACCCAGTACTTC.